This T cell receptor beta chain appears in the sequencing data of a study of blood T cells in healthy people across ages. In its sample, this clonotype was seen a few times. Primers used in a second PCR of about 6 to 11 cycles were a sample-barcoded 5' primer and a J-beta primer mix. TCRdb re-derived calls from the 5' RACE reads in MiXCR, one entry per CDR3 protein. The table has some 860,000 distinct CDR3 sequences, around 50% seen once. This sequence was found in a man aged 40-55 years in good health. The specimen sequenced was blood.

The CDR3 nucleotides read TGTGCCAGCAGTCAACAGGGGGGTAAAAATCAGCCCCAGCATTTT. It yields the protein CASSQQGGKNQPQHF. The V and J genes are TRBV7-2 and TRBJ1-5, with 8 bases matching TRBD1. The V segment lost 6 bases and the J segment 4 bases; nucleotides outside the gene matches: 8. From germline, CDR1 is SGHTA and CDR2 FQGNSA. The CDR3 loop spans 15 amino acids.